This TCR beta chain comes out of a study of T cells in Graves' hyperthyroidism and ophthalmopathy. In this sample, this clonotype turned up many times. This CDR3 spans 16 amino acids. Germline values: CDR1 SGHRS, CDR2 YFSETQ. V lost 0 bases and J lost 0, with 11 bases in between. Newly diagnosed patients aged 18 to 65 had hyperthyroidism of under 2 months' duration. The source material, RNA transcripts, was used to amplify TCR beta CDR3 regions. A first-round RT-PCR of the TCR CDR3 used the HTBI primer set. TCRdb re-called the multiplex PCR reads with MiXCR, one entry per CDR3 protein. This sample carries 300,000 or so distinct CDR3 sequences, 15% to 20% of them seen once, and the ten largest clones take 45% to 50%.

This sequence joins TRBV5-1 and TRBJ2-3, with a weak D call TRBD1 (7 bases). Sequencing was performed on blood. This TCR derives from a woman in her forties or fifties with Graves' hyperthyroidism. The CDR3, as DNA: TGCGCCAGCAGCTTGGGGGCGGGACAGAGCACAGATACGCAGTATTTT. It translates to CASSLGAGQSTDTQYF. The full variable domain, with the rest looked up from reference TRBV5-1 and TRBJ2-3, is KAGVTQTPRYLIKTRGQQVTLSCSPISGHRSVSWYQQTPGQGLQFLFEYFSETQRNKGNFPGRFSGRQFSNSRSEMNVSTLELGDSALYLCASSLGAGQSTDTQYFGPGTRLTVL.